This T cell receptor (beta chain) is drawn from a study of Graves' ophthalmopathy and Graves' hyperthyroidism. Overall study results and limits: Blood shared most expanded thyroid clonotypes above 0.001 frequency.

Amplification targeted the TCR beta CDR3 regions, with RNA transcripts as the source material. Following a first-round RT-PCR that used HTBI primers, a second-round multiplex PCR was carried out. MiXCR was run by TCRdb on the multiplex PCR reads, yielding one entry per CDR3 protein. Among 500,000 to 800,000 distinct CDR3 sequences listed, about 41% were seen once. For this clonotype: Its antigen is as yet unknown.

From germline, CDR1 is SGHRS and CDR2 YFSETQ. There are 15 residues in the CDR3. Between the trimmed V and J ends, which lost 4 bases and 0 bases, there was a span of 10 bases. This rearrangement joins TRBV5-1 to TRBJ1-4, with D hard to call. The sample taken for sequencing was peripheral blood. The clonotype originates from an adult man with Graves' ophthalmopathy. As DNA, the CDR3 is TGCGCCAGCAGCCAGGACTTCACAACTAATGAAAAACTGTTTTTT. It specifies CASSQDFTTNEKLFF.